This TCR beta chain was identified in a study of blood T cells in healthy people across ages. General study findings and limits: Per million T cells, TCR beta diversity dropped about linearly as age rose. CMV infection status of these donors was not known.

On this clonotype: Its antigen is not identified.

The CDR3 covers 17 residues. Germline assignment: CDR1 DFQATT and CDR2 SNEGSKA (reference sequence). V was pared by 2 bases and J by 0 bases, with 9 bases of the junction left unmatched. With a J-beta primer mix and a sample-barcoded 5' primer, a second PCR ran roughly 6 to 11 cycles. Each cDNA molecule received a tag from a template-switch adaptor that had 12 random nucleotides. From the 5' RACE reads, TCRdb called clonotypes with MiXCR, one entry per CDR3 protein. The sample shows 550,000 to 750,000 distinct CDR3 sequences, over 20% of them seen only once. PBMCs were isolated at a quantity of at least 6 million per sample.

The chain combines TRBV20-1 with TRBJ2-1; 8 nucleotides agree with TRBD2. The sequencing sample was made of blood. The receptor comes from a man between 65 and 80 years old in good health. Here the CDR3 DNA reads TGCAGTGCTAGAACCCAGGGCGGGGGGAGCTCCTACAATGAGCAGTTCTTC. Amino acids: CSARTQGGGSSYNEQFF.